Reported below is one TCR beta chain. Looked up from germline, CDR1 is SGHNT and CDR2 is YYREEE (reference sequence). The CDR3 has 13 residues. Trimming took 2 bases from V and 0 from J, leaving 5 bases between them. This sample's time point: baseline, week 1 (first vaccination visit). As to treatment: pre-vaccination baseline after standard-of-care therapy. This entry belongs to a study of a mutant IDH1 vaccine in newly diagnosed glioma. Clones were read by immunoSEQ multiplex PCR, and TCRdb kept only the in-frame ones, dropping some. The sample yields about 70,000 clones, around 83% seen once. The chain has TRBV5-4 and TRBJ2-5, with D perhaps matching TRBD1 (5 bases). The receptor was isolated from a woman between 18 and 29 years old with glioma. Some clones in this sample may be carry-over from other donors' samples. The sample here was peripheral blood mononuclear cells (PBMCs), taken from a glioma patient treated with radiotherapy, temozolomide or both. The CDR3 DNA sequence: TGTGCCAGCAGCTTACAGGACCAAGAGACCCAGTACTTC. Translation: CASSLQDQETQYF.